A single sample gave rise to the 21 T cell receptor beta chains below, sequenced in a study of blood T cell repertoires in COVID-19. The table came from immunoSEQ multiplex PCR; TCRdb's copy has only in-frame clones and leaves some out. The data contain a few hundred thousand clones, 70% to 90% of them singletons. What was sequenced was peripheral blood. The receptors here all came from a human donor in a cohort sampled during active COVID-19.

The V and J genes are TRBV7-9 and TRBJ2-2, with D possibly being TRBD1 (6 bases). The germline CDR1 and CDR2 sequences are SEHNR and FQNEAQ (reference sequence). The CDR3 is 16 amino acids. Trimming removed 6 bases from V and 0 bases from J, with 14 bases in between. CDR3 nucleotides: TGTGCCAGCAGTACAGGGCAGACACCGAACACCGGGGAGCTGTTTTTT. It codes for CASSTGQTPNTGELFF.

The CDR3 loop reads CASSSGTSGIYEQYF. The CDR3 nucleotides read TGTGCCAGCAGCTCAGGGACTAGCGGTATCTACGAGCAGTACTTC. The rearrangement links TRBV11-3 to TRBJ2-7; 11 bases match TRBD2. V dropped 4 bases and J dropped 3; count of bases not matched to a gene: 5. The length of the CDR3 is 15 residues. Germline CDR1 reads SGHNT; CDR2 reads YENEEA.

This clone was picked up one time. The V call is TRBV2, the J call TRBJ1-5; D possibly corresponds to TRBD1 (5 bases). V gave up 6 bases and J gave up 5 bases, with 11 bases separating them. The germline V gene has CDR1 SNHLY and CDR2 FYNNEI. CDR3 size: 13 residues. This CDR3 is CASSATEYQPQHF. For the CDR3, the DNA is TGTGCCAGCAGCGCGACAGAATATCAGCCCCAGCATTTT.

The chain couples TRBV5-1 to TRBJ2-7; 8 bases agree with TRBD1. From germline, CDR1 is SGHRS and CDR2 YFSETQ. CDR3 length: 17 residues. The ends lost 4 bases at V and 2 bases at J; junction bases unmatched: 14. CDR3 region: CASSLVGQGELPYEQYF. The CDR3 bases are TGCGCCAGCAGCCTAGTAGGACAGGGTGAATTGCCCTACGAGCAGTACTTC.

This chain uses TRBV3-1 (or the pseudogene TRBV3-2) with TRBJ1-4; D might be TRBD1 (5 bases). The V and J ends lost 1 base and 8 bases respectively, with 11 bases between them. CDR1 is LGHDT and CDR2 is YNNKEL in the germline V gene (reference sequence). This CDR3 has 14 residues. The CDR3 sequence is CASSQVKGWEKLFF. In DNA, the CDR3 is TGTGCCAGCAGCCAAGTGAAGGGGTGGGAAAAACTGTTTTTT.

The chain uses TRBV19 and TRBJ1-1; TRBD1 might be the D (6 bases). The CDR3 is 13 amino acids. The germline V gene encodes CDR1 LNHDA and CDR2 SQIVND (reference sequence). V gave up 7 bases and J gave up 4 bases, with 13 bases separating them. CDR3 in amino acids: CASTKQGTTEAFF. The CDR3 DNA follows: TGTGCCAGTACTAAACAGGGTACCACTGAAGCTTTCTTT.

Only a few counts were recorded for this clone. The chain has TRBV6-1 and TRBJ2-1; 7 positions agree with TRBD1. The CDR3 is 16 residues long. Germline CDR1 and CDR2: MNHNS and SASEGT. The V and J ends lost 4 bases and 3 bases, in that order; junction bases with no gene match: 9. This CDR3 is CASSGGQDWDYNEQFF. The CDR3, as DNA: TGTGCCAGCAGTGGAGGACAGGACTGGGACTACAATGAGCAGTTCTTC.

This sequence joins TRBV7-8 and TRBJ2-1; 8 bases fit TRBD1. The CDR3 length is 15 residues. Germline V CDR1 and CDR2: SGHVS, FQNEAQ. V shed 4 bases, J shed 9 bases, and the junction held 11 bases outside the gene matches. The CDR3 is CASSSPGRGHVEQFF. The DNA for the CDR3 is TGTGCCAGCAGCTCGCCGGGCAGGGGGCACGTTGAGCAGTTCTTC.

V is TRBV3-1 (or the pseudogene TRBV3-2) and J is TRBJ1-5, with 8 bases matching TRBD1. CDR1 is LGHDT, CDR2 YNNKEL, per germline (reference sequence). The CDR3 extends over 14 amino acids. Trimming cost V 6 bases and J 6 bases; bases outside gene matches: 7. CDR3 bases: TGTGCCAGCAGTCCAGGGGGCGGCGGTCAGCCCCAGCATTTT. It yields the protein CASSPGGGGQPQHF.

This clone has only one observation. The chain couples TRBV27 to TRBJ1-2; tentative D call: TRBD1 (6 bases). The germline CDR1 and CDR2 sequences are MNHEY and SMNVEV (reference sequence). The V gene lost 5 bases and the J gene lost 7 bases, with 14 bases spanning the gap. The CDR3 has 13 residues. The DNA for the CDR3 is TGTGCCAGCAGTCAGTCAGGGGCGGGTGGCTACACCTTC. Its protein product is CASSQSGAGGYTF.

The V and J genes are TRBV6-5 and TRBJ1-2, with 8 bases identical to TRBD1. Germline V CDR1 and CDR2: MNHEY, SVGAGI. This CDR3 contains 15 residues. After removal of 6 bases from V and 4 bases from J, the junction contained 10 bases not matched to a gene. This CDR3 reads CASRVDRALFYGYTF. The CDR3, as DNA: TGTGCCAGCAGGGTGGACAGGGCCCTATTCTATGGCTACACCTTC.

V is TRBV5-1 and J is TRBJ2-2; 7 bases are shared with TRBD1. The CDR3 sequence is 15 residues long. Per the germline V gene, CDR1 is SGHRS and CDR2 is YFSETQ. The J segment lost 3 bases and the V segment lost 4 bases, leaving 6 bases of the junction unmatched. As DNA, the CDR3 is TGCGCCAGCAGCGCTAAACAGGGGTACACCGGGGAGCTGTTTTTT. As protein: CASSAKQGYTGELFF.

The CDR3 DNA reads TGTGCCACCAGTGGGGGGACAGGGAAGACTGAAGCTTTCTTT. It encodes CATSGGTGKTEAFF. The chain employs TRBV24-1 and TRBJ1-1, with TRBD1 matching 9 bases. CDR1 is KGHDR, CDR2 SFDVKD, per germline. The CDR3 spans 14 residues. With 5 bases clipped from V and 5 bases from J, the junction kept 5 bases outside the gene matches.

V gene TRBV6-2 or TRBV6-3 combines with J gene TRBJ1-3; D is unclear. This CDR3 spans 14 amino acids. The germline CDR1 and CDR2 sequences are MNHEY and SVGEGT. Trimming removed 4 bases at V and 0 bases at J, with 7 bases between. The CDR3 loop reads CASSWSSSGNTIYF. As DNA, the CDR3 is TGTGCCAGCAGTTGGTCGAGCTCTGGAAACACCATATATTTT.

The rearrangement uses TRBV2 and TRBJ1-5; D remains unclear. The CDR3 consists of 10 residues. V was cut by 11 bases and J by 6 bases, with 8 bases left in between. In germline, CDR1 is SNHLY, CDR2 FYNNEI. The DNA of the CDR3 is TGTGCCTCCTTCGGTCAGCCCCAGCATTTT. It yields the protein CASFGQPQHF.

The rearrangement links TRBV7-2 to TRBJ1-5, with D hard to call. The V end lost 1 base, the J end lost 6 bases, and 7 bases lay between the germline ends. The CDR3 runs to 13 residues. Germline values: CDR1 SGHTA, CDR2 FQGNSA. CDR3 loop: CASSLDHGQPQHF. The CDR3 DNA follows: TGTGCCAGCAGCTTAGACCACGGTCAGCCCCAGCATTTT.

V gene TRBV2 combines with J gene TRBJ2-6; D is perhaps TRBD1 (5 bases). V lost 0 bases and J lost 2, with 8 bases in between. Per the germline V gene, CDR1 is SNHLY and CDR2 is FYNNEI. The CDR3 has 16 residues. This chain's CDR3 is CASSEASGPGANVLTF. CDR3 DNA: TGTGCCAGCAGTGAAGCATCAGGGCCTGGGGCCAACGTCCTGACTTTC.

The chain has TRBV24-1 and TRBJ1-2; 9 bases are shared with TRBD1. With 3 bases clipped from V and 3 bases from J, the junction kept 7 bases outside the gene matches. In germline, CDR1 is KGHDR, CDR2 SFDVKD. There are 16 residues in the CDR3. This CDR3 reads CATSDRQGGWHYGYTF. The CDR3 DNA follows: TGTGCCACCAGTGATCGACAGGGGGGATGGCACTATGGCTACACCTTC.

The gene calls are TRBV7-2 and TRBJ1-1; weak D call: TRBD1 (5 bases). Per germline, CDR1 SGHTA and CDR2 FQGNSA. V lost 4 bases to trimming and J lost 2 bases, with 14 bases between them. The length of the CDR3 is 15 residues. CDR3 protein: CASSWRVQVNTEAFF. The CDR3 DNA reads TGTGCCAGCAGCTGGAGGGTACAGGTAAACACTGAAGCTTTCTTT. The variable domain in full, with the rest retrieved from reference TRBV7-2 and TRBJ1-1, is GAGVSQSPSNKVTEKGKDVELRCDPISGHTALYWYRQSLGQGLEFLIYFQGNSAPDKSGLPSDRFSAERTGGSVSTLTIQRTQQEDSAVYLCASSWRVQVNTEAFFGQGTRLTVV.

This CDR3 reads CASSSLRSEAFF. The DNA of the CDR3 is TGTGCCAGCAGCTCATTGCGGTCGGAAGCTTTCTTT. V usage is TRBV5-6 and J usage is TRBJ1-1; D is unclear. The CDR3 loop spans 12 amino acids. Trimming cost V 3 bases and J 8 bases, with 11 bases left between them. Germline V CDR1 and CDR2: SGHDT, YYEEEE.

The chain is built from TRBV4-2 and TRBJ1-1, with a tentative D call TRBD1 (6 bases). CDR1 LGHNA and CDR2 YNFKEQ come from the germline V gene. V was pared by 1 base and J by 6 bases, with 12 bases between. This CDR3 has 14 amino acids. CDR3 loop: CASSQGGLGAEAFF. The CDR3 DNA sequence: TGTGCCAGCAGCCAAGGGGGGCTAGGCGCTGAAGCTTTCTTT.